A single sample is the source of the 21 T cell receptor beta chains below, sequenced in a study of molecular identifiers for immune sequencing clone quantification. TCRdb reprocessed the PCR reads via MiXCR and lists one record per CDR3 protein. The data hold about 630,000 distinct CDR3 sequences, with 25% observed a single time. The sample comprised naive CD8+ T cells from blood, with Jurkat cell RNA spiked in. Subset here: FACS-sorted CD8+CD4-CCR7+CD45RA+ naive T cells. The source of these receptors is a human donor in good health. Some libraries in this study had Jurkat cell RNA spiked in.

As for this clonotype: Since a much larger clone is just one base distant, this may be a read error. The chain combines TRBV6-2 or TRBV6-3 with TRBJ2-3, with D perhaps matching TRBD1 (6 bases). The V end lost 2 bases, the J end lost 8 bases, and 17 bases lay between the germline ends. Germline V gene data show CDR1 as MNHEY and CDR2 as SVGEGT. CDR3 length: 15 residues. The DNA for the CDR3 is TGTGCCAGCAGTTACGCGTTCGACAGGCCAGCTACGCAGTATTTT. Amino acid sequence: CASSYAFDRPATQYF.

At least ten counts were recorded for this clonotype. J is TRBJ2-5 and V is TRBV4-1, with 9 bases matching TRBD2. This CDR3 contains 14 residues. Trimming removed 5 bases from V and 9 bases from J; junction bases left unmatched: 10. Germline CDR1 is MGHRA and CDR2 is YSYEKL. The CDR3 spells CASSSGLAPGAQYF. The DNA of the CDR3 is TGCGCCAGCAGCTCAGGACTAGCGCCGGGGGCCCAGTACTTC.

In this sample, this clonotype turned up many times. The chain couples TRBV4-2 to TRBJ2-3; TRBD2 might be the D (5 bases). V was clipped by 0 bases and J by 15 bases, with 10 bases between them. Germline values: CDR1 LGHNA, CDR2 YNFKEQ. The CDR3 is 11 amino acids. As DNA, the CDR3 is TGTGCCAGCAGCCAAGAGAAGCGGACCTATTTT. It yields the protein CASSQEKRTYF.

This clonotype was observed at least ten times. The chain employs TRBV7-9 and TRBJ2-2; 8 bases are a match to TRBD1. This CDR3 is 16 amino acids long. The germline CDR1 and CDR2 sequences are SEHNR and FQNEAQ (reference sequence). Trimming cost V 5 bases and J 2 bases; bases outside gene matches: 7. This CDR3 is CASSPTGTGNTGELFF. CDR3 DNA sequence: TGTGCCAGCAGCCCAACCGGGACAGGAAACACCGGGGAGCTGTTTTTT.

This chain uses TRBV5-1 with TRBJ2-7; 12 bases are a match to TRBD1. The CDR3 is made up of 15 amino acids. In germline, CDR1 is SGHRS, CDR2 YFSETQ. J lost 7 bases, V lost 2 bases, and 7 bases had no gene match. The CDR3 DNA sequence: TGCGCCAGCAGCTTATACCGGGACAGGGGGCTTGAGCAGTACTTC. Residues: CASSLYRDRGLEQYF.

There are a few counts of this clonotype. J is TRBJ2-1 and V is TRBV27; unclear D gene. From germline, CDR1 is MNHEY and CDR2 SMNVEV (reference sequence). Trimming cost V 5 bases and J 6 bases, with 8 bases left between them. The CDR3 is 12 residues long. The CDR3 reads CASSPLSNEQFF. CDR3 bases: TGTGCCAGCAGTCCTCTCTCCAATGAGCAGTTCTTC.

This clonotype was observed a handful of times. The rearrangement joins TRBV7-2 to TRBJ1-6; D is unresolved. The CDR3 has 15 residues. Trimming stripped 5 bases from V and 5 bases from J, with 13 bases between. Germline CDR1 is SGHTA and CDR2 is FQGNSA. CDR3 sequence reads: CASSTGLSDNSPLHF. The CDR3 nucleotides read TGTGCCAGCAGCACCGGTCTGTCAGATAATTCACCCCTCCACTTT.

About this clonotype: This may be a read error, as it is one base from a much larger clone. The final CDR3 position lacks the conserved phenylalanine or tryptophan, pointing to a likely read error. The chain joins TRBV7-9 to TRBJ2-2; tentative D call: TRBD1 (5 bases). The germline gives CDR1 SEHNR, CDR2 FQNEAQ (reference sequence). CDR3 length: 15 residues. The CDR3 DNA sequence: TGTGCCAGCAGTCGGACCCCAGGGAACTCCGGGGAGCTGTTTTTA. This sequence encodes CASSRTPGNSGELFL.

This clonotype turned up a few times. The DNA of the CDR3 is TGTGCCAGCAGTTACGGGGCCTGGGACAGGGCCAATGAGCAGTTCTTC. Translating it yields CASSYGAWDRANEQFF. The V call is TRBV6-5, the J call TRBJ2-1, with 9 bases that match TRBD1. Germline V gene data show CDR1 as MNHEY and CDR2 as SVGAGI. The V gene end was trimmed by 2 bases and the J gene end by 6 bases; junction bases not matched to a gene: 8. The CDR3 extends over 16 amino acids.

This clonotype was seen a few times. V is TRBV28 and J is TRBJ1-1; D not resolved. The V and J ends lost 4 bases and 3 bases respectively, with 21 bases between them. CDR1 and CDR2 from the germline V gene are MDHEN and SYDVKM. The CDR3 has 17 amino acids. CDR3 in DNA: TGTGCCAGCAGTTCCGATGGATACCGGGATATGGACACTGAAGCTTTCTTT. As protein: CASSSDGYRDMDTEAFF.

This clonotype was observed a handful of times. This CDR3 is CASSVGLSKPNTGELFF. CDR3 DNA: TGTGCCAGCAGCGTTGGTTTATCAAAGCCTAACACCGGGGAGCTGTTTTTT. This chain uses TRBV9 with TRBJ2-2, with D unclear. Germline V gene sequence: CDR1 SGDLS, CDR2 YYNGEE. This CDR3 region has 17 residues. The V end lost 2 bases, the J end lost 2 bases, and 16 bases lay between the germline ends.

The chain uses TRBV7-8 and TRBJ1-6; D gene uncertain. The CDR3 covers 15 residues. CDR1 SGHVS and CDR2 FQNEAQ come from the germline V gene. Trimming removed 7 bases from V and 0 bases from J, with 10 bases in between. CDR3 protein: CASTRLSSYNSPLHF. CDR3 nucleotides: TGTGCCAGCACCCGGTTGAGCTCCTATAATTCACCCCTCCACTTT.

In this sample, this clonotype turned up many times. The chain uses TRBV7-2 and TRBJ2-3; TRBD2 agrees at 12 bases. The CDR3 runs to 18 residues. CDR1 and CDR2 from the germline V gene are SGHTA and FQGNSA. Trimming removed 1 base from V and 0 bases from J; junction bases left unmatched: 5. The CDR3 protein is CASSLELAGGTSTDTQYF. The CDR3, as DNA: TGTGCCAGCAGCTTAGAACTAGCGGGGGGAACTAGCACAGATACGCAGTATTTT. The entire variable domain, with the rest obtained from reference TRBV7-2 and TRBJ2-3, is as follows: GAGVSQSPSNKVTEKGKDVELRCDPISGHTALYWYRQSLGQGLEFLIYFQGNSAPDKSGLPSDRFSAERTGGSVSTLTIQRTQQEDSAVYLCASSLELAGGTSTDTQYFGPGTRLTVL.

This clonotype appeared many times. The chain uses TRBV7-6 and TRBJ2-5; perhaps TRBD1 as D (6 bases). Germline V gives CDR1 SGHVS, CDR2 FNYEAQ. The V end was cut by 5 bases, the J end by 5 bases, with 15 bases between. CDR3 size: 14 residues. CDR3 amino acids: CASSTGTPGETQYF. The CDR3 bases are TGTGCCAGCAGCACCGGGACACCCGGGGAGACCCAGTACTTC.

This clonotype appeared many times. The chain couples TRBV7-9 to TRBJ1-5; the match to TRBD1 covers 7 bases. There are 16 residues in the CDR3. With 1 base clipped from V and 5 bases from J, the junction kept 8 bases outside the gene matches. Germline values: CDR1 SEHNR, CDR2 FQNEAQ (reference sequence). The CDR3 coding sequence is TGTGCCAGCAGCTTAGAGGGGGCAGGCGAACATCAGCCCCAGCATTTT. It translates to CASSLEGAGEHQPQHF. Supplemented by reference TRBV7-9 and TRBJ1-5, the full variable domain reads DTGVSQNPRHKITKRGQNVTFRCDPISEHNRLYWYRQTLGQGPEFLTYFQNEAQLEKSRLLSDRFSAERPKGSFSTLEIQRTEQGDSAMYLCASSLEGAGEHQPQHFGDGTRLSIL.

As concerns this clonotype: With a much larger clone just one base away, this may be a read error. As the CDR3 is not closed by the conserved phenylalanine or tryptophan, this likely results from a read error. The chain employs TRBV4-1 and TRBJ2-3; no clear D. CDR1 MGHRA and CDR2 YSYEKL come from the germline V gene. This CDR3 comprises 17 residues. Trimming removed 2 bases from V and 2 bases from J, with 17 bases in between. CDR3 nucleotides: TGCGCCAGCAGCCAATGGTCGGCAGAGACGACCACAGATACGCAGTATTCT. Its protein product is CASSQWSAETTTDTQYS.

Of note for this clonotype: A much larger clonotype is one base distant, so this may be a read error. J is TRBJ2-5 and V is TRBV28, with 7 bases identical to TRBD1. The germline V gene encodes CDR1 MDHEN and CDR2 SYDVKM. The CDR3 is 15 residues long. Trimming removed 2 bases from V and 5 bases from J; junction bases left unmatched: 8. DNA for the CDR3: TGTGCCAGCAGTTTAATGGCAGGGGGTGGCGAGACCCAGTACTTC. It encodes CASSLMAGGGETQYF. The variable domain in full, completed from reference TRBV28 and TRBJ2-5, reads DVKVTQSSRYLVKRTGEKVFLECVQDMDHENMFWYRQDPGLGLRLIYFSYDVKMKEKGDIPEGYSVSREKKERFSLILESASTNQTSMYLCASSLMAGGGETQYFGPGTRLLVL.

J is TRBJ2-7 and V is TRBV5-4; D unresolved. The CDR3 is 13 amino acids. Germline CDR1 and CDR2: SGHNT and YYREEE (reference sequence). V was pared by 4 bases and J by 2 bases, with 10 bases between. The CDR3 DNA is TGTGCCAGCAGCGGACCATCCCCCTACGAGCAGTACTTC. Residues: CASSGPSPYEQYF. The full variable domain, completed using reference TRBV5-4 and TRBJ2-7, is ETGVTQSPTHLIKTRGQQVTLRCSSQSGHNTVSWYQQALGQGPQFIFQYYREEENGRGNFPPRFSGLQFPNYSSELNVNALELDDSALYLCASSGPSPYEQYFGPGTRLTVT.

This clonotype was detected a few times. The chain has TRBV9 and TRBJ2-5; D unclear. Germline V gives CDR1 SGDLS, CDR2 YYNGEE. The V and J ends lost 0 bases and 5 bases respectively, with 11 bases between them. There are 14 residues in the CDR3. The CDR3 loop reads CASSVGVGSETQYF. The CDR3 DNA follows: TGTGCCAGCAGCGTAGGGGTGGGGTCGGAGACCCAGTACTTC.

Points on this clonotype: Just one base apart from a much larger clone, this may be a read error. This sequence joins TRBV5-1 and TRBJ2-3; D is unclear. Trimming took off 5 bases at V and 4 bases at J, with 14 bases between the two ends. This CDR3 region has 14 residues. Germline CDR1 SGHRS, CDR2 YFSETQ. The CDR3 DNA reads as TGCGCCAGCAGGAGCTTTGGACGCGCAGATACGCAGTATTTT. This gives the protein CASRSFGRADTQYF.

This clonotype showed up many times. V is TRBV27 and J is TRBJ2-1, with 9 bases aligning to TRBD2. Germline CDR1 reads MNHEY; CDR2 reads SMNVEV (reference sequence). The CDR3 consists of 17 residues. Unmatched junction bases numbered 6, after V lost 2 bases and J lost 1 base. In DNA, the CDR3 is TGTGCCAGCAGTTTAGCGGCGGGGGGGCTATCCTACAATGAGCAGTTCTTC. It is translated as CASSLAAGGLSYNEQFF.